One sample yielded the 7 T cell receptor beta chains listed below, sequenced in a study of T cell responses to AZD1222 COVID-19 vaccine. The assay was immunoSEQ multiplex PCR, and TCRdb's table has in-frame clones only and misses some. The sample has 80,000 or so clones; less than 95% are singletons. This specimen consisted of peripheral blood, obtained 28 days after the second AZD1222 dose. All receptors derive from an adult who received the AZD1222 COVID-19 vaccine.

The V call is TRBV9, the J call TRBJ1-6, with D hard to call. Germline V gene data show CDR1 as SGDLS and CDR2 as YYNGEE. The CDR3 totals 14 residues. The V end lost 0 bases, the J end lost 9 bases, and 10 bases lay between the germline ends. The DNA of the CDR3 is TGTGCCAGCAGCGTAGAGGGCAACCGTTCACCCCTCCACTTT. Translation gives CASSVEGNRSPLHF.

The J gene is TRBJ2-1, the V gene TRBV2; no clear D gene. V lost 7 bases to trimming and J lost 6 bases, with 7 bases between them. CDR1 is SNHLY and CDR2 is FYNNEI in the germline V gene. The CDR3 loop spans 11 amino acids. CDR3 in amino acids: CASKALNEQFF. In nucleotides, the CDR3 is TGTGCCAGCAAGGCACTCAATGAGCAGTTCTTC.

The chain uses TRBV12-3 or TRBV12-4 and TRBJ1-2; D is possibly TRBD1 (5 bases). This CDR3 region has 13 residues. V shed 8 bases and J shed 8 bases, with 18 bases lying between them. DNA of the CDR3: TGTGCCAGCGGAATCCGCGGGGGAGGCGGCTACACCTTC. Its protein product is CASGIRGGGGYTF.

This CDR3 is CASSSGRDEQYF. The CDR3 bases are TGTGCCAGCAGTTCAGGGAGAGATGAGCAGTACTTC. The J gene is TRBJ2-7, the V gene TRBV12-3 or TRBV12-4; D tentatively fits TRBD1 or TRBD2 (5 bases each). The CDR3 has 12 residues. The V end lost 4 bases, the J end lost 7 bases, and 11 bases lay between the germline ends.

The V and J genes are TRBV2 and TRBJ1-1; 8 bases are shared with TRBD1. This CDR3 region has 16 residues. V was pared by 10 bases and J by 7 bases, with 20 bases of the junction left unmatched. From germline, CDR1 is SNHLY and CDR2 FYNNEI. CDR3 DNA sequence: TGTGCCACACAATTCCCACCGGGCAGGGGGCAATTTGAAGCTTTCTTT. Residues: CATQFPPGRGQFEAFF.

Only one count was recorded for this clone. The rearrangement links TRBV4-1 to TRBJ1-6; D possibly corresponds to TRBD1 (5 bases). V gave up 0 bases and J gave up 2 bases, with 8 bases separating them. The CDR3 spans 16 residues. The V gene's germline CDR1 is MGHRA and CDR2 YSYEKL. The DNA of the CDR3 is TGCGCCAGCAGCCAAGACCCGACAGCCTATAATTCACCCCTCCACTTT. Translation gives CASSQDPTAYNSPLHF.

This rearrangement joins TRBV24-1 to TRBJ2-5, with 7 positions matching TRBD2. Germline loops: CDR1 KGHDR, CDR2 SFDVKD. The CDR3 covers 13 residues. Trimming at V came to 7 bases and at J to 3 bases, leaving 4 bases not matched to a gene. The CDR3, as DNA: TGTGCCACCAGCGTTGCGGGGGAAGAGACCCAGTACTTC. This encodes CATSVAGEETQYF.